This T cell receptor beta chain emerged from a study of blood T cell repertoires in COVID-19. The V end was cut by 6 bases, the J end by 0 bases, with 3 bases between. CDR1 is MDHEN and CDR2 is SYDVKM in the germline V gene. CDR3 length: 13 amino acids. Sequencing used immunoSEQ multiplex PCR; TCRdb keeps in-frame clones, though not all of them. Of approximately 350,000 clones detected, roughly 90% appear once; the ten largest clones hold roughly 1.2%. Sequencing was carried out using peripheral blood. The genes are TRBV28 and TRBJ2-6; D unclear. The TCR sequence derives from a middle-aged man with acute or convalescent COVID-19. The CDR3 reads CASRYSGANVLTF. The CDR3 nucleotides read TGTGCCAGCAGATACTCTGGGGCCAACGTCCTGACTTTC.